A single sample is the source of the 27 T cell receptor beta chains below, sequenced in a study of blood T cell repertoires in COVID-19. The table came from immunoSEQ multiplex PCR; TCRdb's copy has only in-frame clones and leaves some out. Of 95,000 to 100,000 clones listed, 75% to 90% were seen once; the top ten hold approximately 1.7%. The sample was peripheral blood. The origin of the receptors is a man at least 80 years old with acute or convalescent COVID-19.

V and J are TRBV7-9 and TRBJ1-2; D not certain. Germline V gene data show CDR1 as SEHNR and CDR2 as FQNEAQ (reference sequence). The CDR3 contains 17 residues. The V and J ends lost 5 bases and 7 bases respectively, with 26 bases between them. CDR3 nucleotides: TGTGCCAGCAGCAGTTACCCCCGCAAGGCTGGGTCGGGTGGCTACACCTTC. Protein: CASSSYPRKAGSGGYTF. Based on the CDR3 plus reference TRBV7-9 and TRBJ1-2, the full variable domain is DTGVSQNPRHKITKRGQNVTFRCDPISEHNRLYWYRQTLGQGPEFLTYFQNEAQLEKSRLLSDRFSAERPKGSFSTLEIQRTEQGDSAMYLCASSSYPRKAGSGGYTFGSGTRLTVV.

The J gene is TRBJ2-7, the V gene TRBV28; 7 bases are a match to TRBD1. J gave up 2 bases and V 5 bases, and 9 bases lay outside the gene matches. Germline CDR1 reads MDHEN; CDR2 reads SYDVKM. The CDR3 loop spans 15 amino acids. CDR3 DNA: TGTGCCAGCAGTCCGCAGGGACAGTGGCCCTACGAGCAGTACTTC. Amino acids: CASSPQGQWPYEQYF. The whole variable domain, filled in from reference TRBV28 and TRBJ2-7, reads DVKVTQSSRYLVKRTGEKVFLECVQDMDHENMFWYRQDPGLGLRLIYFSYDVKMKEKGDIPEGYSVSREKKERFSLILESASTNQTSMYLCASSPQGQWPYEQYFGPGTRLTVT.

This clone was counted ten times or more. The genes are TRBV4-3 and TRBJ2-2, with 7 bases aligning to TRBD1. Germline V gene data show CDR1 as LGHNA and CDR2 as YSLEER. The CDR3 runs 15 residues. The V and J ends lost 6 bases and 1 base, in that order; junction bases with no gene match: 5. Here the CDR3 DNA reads TGCGCCAGCAGACGAGACAGGGAGAACACCGGGGAGCTGTTTTTT. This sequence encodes CASRRDRENTGELFF.

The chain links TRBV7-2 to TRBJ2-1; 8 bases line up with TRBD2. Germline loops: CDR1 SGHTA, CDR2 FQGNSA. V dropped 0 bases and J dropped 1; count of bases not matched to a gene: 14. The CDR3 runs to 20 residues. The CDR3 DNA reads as TGTGCCAGCAGCTTAGCTAGGGGACTAGAAGCGTCTGGGTCCTACAATGAGCAGTTCTTC. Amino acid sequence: CASSLARGLEASGSYNEQFF.

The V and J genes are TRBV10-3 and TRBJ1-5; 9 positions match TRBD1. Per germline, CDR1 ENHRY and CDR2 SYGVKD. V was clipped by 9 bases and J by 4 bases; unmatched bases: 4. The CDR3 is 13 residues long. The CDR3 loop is CAIGQGPNQPQHF. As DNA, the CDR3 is TGTGCCATAGGACAGGGGCCTAATCAGCCCCAGCATTTT.

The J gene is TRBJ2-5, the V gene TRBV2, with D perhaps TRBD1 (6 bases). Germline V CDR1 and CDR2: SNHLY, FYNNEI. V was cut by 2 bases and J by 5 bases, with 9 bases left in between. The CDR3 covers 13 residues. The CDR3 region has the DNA TGTGCCAGCAGTGAAAGGGGGTGGGAGACCCAGTACTTC. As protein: CASSERGWETQYF.

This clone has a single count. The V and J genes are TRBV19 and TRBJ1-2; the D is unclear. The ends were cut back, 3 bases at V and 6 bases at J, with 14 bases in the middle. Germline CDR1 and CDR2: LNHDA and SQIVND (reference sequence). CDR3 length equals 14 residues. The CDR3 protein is CASSIRPDLDGYTF. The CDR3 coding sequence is TGTGCCAGTAGTATTCGACCGGACTTGGATGGCTACACCTTC.

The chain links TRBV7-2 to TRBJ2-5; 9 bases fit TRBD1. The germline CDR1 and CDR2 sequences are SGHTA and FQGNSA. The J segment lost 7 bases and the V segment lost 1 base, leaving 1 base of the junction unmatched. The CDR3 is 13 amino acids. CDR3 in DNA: TGTGCCAGCAGCTTAGGACAGGGGGGGACCCAGTACTTC. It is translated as CASSLGQGGTQYF.

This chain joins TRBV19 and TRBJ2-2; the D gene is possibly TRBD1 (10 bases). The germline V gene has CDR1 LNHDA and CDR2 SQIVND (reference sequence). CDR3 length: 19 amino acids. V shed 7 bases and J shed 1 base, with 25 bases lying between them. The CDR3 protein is CASIRGGDRGLLNTGELFF. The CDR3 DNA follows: TGTGCCAGTATCCGCGGGGGGGACAGGGGACTCCTGAACACCGGGGAGCTGTTTTTT.

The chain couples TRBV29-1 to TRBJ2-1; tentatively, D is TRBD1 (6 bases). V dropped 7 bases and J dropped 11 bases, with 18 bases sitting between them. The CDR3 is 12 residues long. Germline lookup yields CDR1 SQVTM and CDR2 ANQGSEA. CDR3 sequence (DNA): TGCAGCGCCTACACGGTAGGGACACAGCAGTTCTTC. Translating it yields CSAYTVGTQQFF.

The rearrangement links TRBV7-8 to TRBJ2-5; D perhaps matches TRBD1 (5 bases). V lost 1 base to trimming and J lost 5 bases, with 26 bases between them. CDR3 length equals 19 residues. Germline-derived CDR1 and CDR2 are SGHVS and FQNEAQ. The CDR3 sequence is CASSLGTPRQRPERETQYF. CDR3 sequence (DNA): TGTGCCAGCAGCTTAGGGACACCGAGACAGAGACCGGAGAGGGAGACCCAGTACTTC.

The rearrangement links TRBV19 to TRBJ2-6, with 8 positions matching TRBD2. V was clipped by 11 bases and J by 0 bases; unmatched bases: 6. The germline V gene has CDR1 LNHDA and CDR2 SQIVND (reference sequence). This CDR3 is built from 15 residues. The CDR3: CAATSASSGANVLTF. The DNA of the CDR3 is TGTGCCGCGACTAGCGCATCCTCTGGGGCCAACGTCCTGACTTTC.

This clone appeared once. The CDR3 coding sequence is TGTGCCAGCAGTTATAGACAGCACCAGCCCCAGCATTTT. Protein: CASSYRQHQPQHF. The V and J genes are TRBV6-5 and TRBJ1-5; D is perhaps TRBD1 (5 bases). Germline-derived CDR1 and CDR2 are MNHEY and SVGAGI. This CDR3 has 13 amino acids. V lost 3 bases and J lost 7, with 10 bases in between.

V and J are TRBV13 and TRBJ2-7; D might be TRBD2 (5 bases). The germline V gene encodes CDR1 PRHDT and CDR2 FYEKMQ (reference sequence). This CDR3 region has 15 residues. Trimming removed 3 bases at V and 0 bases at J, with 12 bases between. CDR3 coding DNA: TGTGCCAGCAGCTTGAGTGGGAGCCGCTCCTACGAGCAGTACTTC. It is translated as CASSLSGSRSYEQYF.

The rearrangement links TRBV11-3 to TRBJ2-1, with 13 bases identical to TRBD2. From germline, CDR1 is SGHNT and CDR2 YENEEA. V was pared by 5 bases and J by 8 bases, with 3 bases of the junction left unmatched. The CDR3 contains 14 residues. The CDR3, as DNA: TGTGCCAGCAGCACGGGACTAGCGGGACATGAGCAGTTCTTC. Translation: CASSTGLAGHEQFF.

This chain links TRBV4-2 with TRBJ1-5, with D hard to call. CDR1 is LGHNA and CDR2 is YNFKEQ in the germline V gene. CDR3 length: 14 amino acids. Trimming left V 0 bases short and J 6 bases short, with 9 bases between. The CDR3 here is CASSQDYGGQPQHF. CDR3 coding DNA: TGTGCCAGCAGCCAAGATTACGGCGGTCAGCCCCAGCATTTT.

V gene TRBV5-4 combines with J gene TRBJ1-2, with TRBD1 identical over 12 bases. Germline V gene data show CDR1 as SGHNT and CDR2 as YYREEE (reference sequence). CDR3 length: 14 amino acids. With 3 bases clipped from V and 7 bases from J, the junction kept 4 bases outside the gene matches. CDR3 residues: CASSSGTGGLGYTF. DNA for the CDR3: TGTGCCAGCAGCTCGGGGACAGGGGGCCTTGGCTACACCTTC.

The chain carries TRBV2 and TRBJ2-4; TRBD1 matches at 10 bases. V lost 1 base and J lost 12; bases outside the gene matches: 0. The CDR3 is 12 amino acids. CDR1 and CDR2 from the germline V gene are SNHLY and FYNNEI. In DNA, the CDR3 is TGTGCCAGCAGTGAAGGGGACAGGGGTCAGTACTTC. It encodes CASSEGDRGQYF. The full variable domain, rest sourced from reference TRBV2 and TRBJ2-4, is EPEVTQTPSHQVTQMGQEVILRCVPISNHLYFYWYRQILGQKVEFLVSFYNNEISEKSEIFDDQFSVERPDGSNFTLKIRSTKLEDSAMYFCASSEGDRGQYFGAGTRLSVL.

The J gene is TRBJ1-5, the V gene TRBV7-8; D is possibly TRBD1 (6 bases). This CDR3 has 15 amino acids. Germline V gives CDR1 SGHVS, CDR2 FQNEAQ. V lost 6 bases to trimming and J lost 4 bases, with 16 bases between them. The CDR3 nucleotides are TGTGCCAGCAGTAACAGGGACCCCTCGAATCAGCCCCAGCATTTT. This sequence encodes CASSNRDPSNQPQHF.

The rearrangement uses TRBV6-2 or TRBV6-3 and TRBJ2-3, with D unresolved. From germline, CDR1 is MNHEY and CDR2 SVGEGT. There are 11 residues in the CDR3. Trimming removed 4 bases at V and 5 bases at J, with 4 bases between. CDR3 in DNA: TGTGCCAGCAGTTTCGGAGATACGCAGTATTTT. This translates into CASSFGDTQYF.

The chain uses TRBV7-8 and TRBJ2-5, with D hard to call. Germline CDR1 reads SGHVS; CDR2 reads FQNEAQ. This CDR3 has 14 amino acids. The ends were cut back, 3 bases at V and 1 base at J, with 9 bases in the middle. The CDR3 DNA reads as TGTGCCAGCAGCTTTAAATACGGCCAAGAGACCCAGTACTTC. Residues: CASSFKYGQETQYF.

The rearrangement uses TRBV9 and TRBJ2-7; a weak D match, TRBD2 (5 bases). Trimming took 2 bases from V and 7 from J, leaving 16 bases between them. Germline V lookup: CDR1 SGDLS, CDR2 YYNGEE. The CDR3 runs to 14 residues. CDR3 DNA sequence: TGTGCCAGCAGCGTGGCATGGGGAGCGTGGGAGCAGTACTTC. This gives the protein CASSVAWGAWEQYF.

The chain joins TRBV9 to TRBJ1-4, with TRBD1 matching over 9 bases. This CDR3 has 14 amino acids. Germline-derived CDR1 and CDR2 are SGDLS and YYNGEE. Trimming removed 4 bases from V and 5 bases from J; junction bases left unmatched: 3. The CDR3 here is CASSLGQGNEKLFF. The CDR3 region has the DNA TGTGCCAGCAGCCTGGGACAGGGAAATGAAAAACTGTTTTTT.

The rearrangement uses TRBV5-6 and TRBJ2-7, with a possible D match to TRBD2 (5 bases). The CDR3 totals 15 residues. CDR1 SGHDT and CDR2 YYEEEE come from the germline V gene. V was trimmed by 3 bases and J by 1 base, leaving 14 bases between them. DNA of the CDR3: TGTGCCAGCAGCTACCGGGTAGCGCCTTCCTACGAGCAGTACTTC. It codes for CASSYRVAPSYEQYF.

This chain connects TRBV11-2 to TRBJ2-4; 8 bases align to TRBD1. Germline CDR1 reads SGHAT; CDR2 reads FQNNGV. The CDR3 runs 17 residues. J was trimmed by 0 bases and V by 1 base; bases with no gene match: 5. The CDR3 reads CASSLVPGGLAKNIQYF. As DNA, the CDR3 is TGTGCCAGCAGCTTAGTACCAGGGGGCCTAGCCAAAAACATTCAGTACTTC.

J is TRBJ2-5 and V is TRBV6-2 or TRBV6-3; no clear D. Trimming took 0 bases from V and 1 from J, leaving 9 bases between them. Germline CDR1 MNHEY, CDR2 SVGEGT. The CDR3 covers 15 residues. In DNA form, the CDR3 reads TGTGCCAGCAGTTACTCGACATGGGCCCAAGAGACCCAGTACTTC. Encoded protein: CASSYSTWAQETQYF.

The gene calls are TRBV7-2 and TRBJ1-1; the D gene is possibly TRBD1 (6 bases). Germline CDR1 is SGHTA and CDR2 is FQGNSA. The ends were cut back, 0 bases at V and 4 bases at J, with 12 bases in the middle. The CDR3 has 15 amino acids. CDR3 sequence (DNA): TGTGCCAGCAGCTTAGCCGGACAGAGTGGCACTGAAGCTTTCTTT. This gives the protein CASSLAGQSGTEAFF.